The TCR beta chain described here comes from a study of beta chain features in type 1 diabetes. On the study more broadly: Cell yields, gender and age were similar in healthy donors and patients. Examination of sorted cells across all samples involved 98,000,000 or so cells.

Concerning this clone: Its target is unknown.

Sequenced material consisted of expressed TCRB transcripts (all of the isolated RNA was reverse transcribed). The repertoire was sequenced with immunoSEQ multiplex PCR; TCRdb's copy has only in-frame clones and lacks some. The table records more than 300,000 clones, around 12% of them present only once. Study outcomes and limitations: Shorter templates may be favored by PCR, equally so in patients and controls. All four CD4+ subsets of Type 1 diabetes patients contained TCRB CDR3s that were moderately but significantly shorter.

With 1 base removed from V and 2 bases from J, the gap between germline ends came to 18 bases. The CDR3 length is 17 residues. In germline, CDR1 is MDHEN, CDR2 SYDVKM. Sequencing was performed on naive CD4+ T cells from blood. The gene calls are TRBV28 and TRBJ2-7; D is unclear. This receptor was obtained from a woman under 30 with type 1 diabetes. The CDR3 reads CASSLSVFSVNPYEQYF. The CDR3 DNA reads as TGTGCCAGCAGTTTATCCGTTTTTTCAGTCAACCCCTACGAGCAGTACTTC.